This T cell receptor beta chain was obtained from a study of blood T cell repertoires in COVID-19. Study details: Samples taken during acute and convalescent COVID-19 were collected in the United States, Italy and Spain. The cDNA or gDNA used as material had been derived from T cells, B-cell-depleted T cells, or PBMCs.

Method: immunoSEQ multiplex PCR; TCRdb's copy keeps in-frame clones and lacks some. The sample lists over 100,000 clones, 75% to 90% occurring once. The CDR3 is 13 amino acids. V lost 5 bases, J lost 7 bases, and 8 bases stayed unmatched. Germline values: CDR1 PRHDT, CDR2 FYEKMQ (reference sequence). The chain has TRBV13 and TRBJ2-7, with 7 bases lining up with TRBD1. The sample taken for sequencing was peripheral blood. This sequence originates from a human donor in a cohort sampled during active COVID-19. CDR3 DNA sequence: TGTGCCAGCAGCCCCCAGGGGGTGGGTGAGCAGTACTTC. Translation: CASSPQGVGEQYF.